This T cell receptor beta chain stems from a study of PD-L1 blockade in urothelial cancer. As for the study in general: Atezolizumab at 1,200 mg intravenously every 3 weeks was started by patients in the mid-2010s.

TCRdb's table, derived via immunoSEQ multiplex PCR, lists solely in-frame clones and lacks some. Of some 45,000 clones detected, about nine tenths appear once; the ten largest clones hold 3.5% to 5%. The clonotype was recovered from a man aged 80 or over with urothelial cancer. Sequences were derived from PBMCs, sampled around atezolizumab (anti-PD-L1) treatment.

CDR3 sequence (DNA): TGCGCCAGCACGGAGGTCGGCGGGGAAAAACTGTTTTTT. As protein: CASTEVGGEKLFF. This chain joins TRBV10-2 and TRBJ1-4; D unclear. Per the germline V gene, CDR1 is WSHSY and CDR2 is SAAADI. This CDR3 is 13 amino acids long. The V end was cut by 7 bases, the J end by 8 bases, with 14 bases between.